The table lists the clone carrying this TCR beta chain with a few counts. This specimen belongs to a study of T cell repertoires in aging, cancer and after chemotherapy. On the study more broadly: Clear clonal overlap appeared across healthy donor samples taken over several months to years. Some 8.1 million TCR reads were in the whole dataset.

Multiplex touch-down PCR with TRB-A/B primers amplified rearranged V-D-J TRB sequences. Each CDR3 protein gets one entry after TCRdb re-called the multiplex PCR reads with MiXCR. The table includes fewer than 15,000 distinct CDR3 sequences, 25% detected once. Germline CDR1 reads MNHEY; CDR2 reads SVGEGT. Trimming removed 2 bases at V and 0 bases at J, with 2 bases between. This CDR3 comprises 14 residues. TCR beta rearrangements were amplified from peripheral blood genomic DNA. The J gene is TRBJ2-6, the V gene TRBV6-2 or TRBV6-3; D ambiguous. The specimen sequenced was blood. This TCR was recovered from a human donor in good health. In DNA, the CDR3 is TGTGCCAGCAGTTACAACTCTGGGGCCAACGTCCTGACTTTC. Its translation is CASSYNSGANVLTF.